The clone carrying this T cell receptor beta chain occurred a few times. Its specificity is not known. V lost 1 base to trimming and J lost 0 bases, with 7 bases between them. This CDR3 contains 15 residues. Germline-derived CDR1 and CDR2 are MNHEY and SVGEGT. This sample was taken from a study of T-cell reconstitution after alpha-beta-depleted transplantation in children. Broader study findings: Expanded graft clones numbering several hundred reportedly gave rise to alpha-beta T cells about two months after transplant. The authors attributed T-cell counts and diversity one year after transplant mostly to newly produced T cells.

Unique molecular identifiers were incorporated when the TCRbeta library was constructed. One entry per CDR3 protein results from TCRdb running MiXCR on the PCR reads. The sample has 90,000 to 120,000 distinct CDR3 sequences; 5% to 8% are singletons. The rearrangement uses TRBV6-2 or TRBV6-3 and TRBJ1-3; possible D gene TRBD1, 5 bases. The sequencing here drew on PBMCs, mostly from graft donor cells, taken 360 days after TCRalphabeta/CD19-depleted stem cell transplant. The origin of this receptor is a male patient aged 2-15 years who had a stem cell transplant for acute lymphoblastic leukemia, so the T cells may come from the graft donor. CDR3 loop: CASSYWDYSGNTIYF. The CDR3 coding sequence is TGTGCCAGCAGTTACTGGGACTACTCTGGAAACACCATATATTTT.